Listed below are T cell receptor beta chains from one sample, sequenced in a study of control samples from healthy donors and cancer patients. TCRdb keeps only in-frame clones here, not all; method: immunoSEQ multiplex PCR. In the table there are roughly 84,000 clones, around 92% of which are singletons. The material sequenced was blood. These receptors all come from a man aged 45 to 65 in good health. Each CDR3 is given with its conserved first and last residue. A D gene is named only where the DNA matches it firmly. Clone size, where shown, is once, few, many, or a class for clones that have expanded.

CDR3: CAWSVGGATNEKLFF; DNA: TGTGCCTGGAGTGTAGGTGGTGCAACTAATGAAAAACTGTTTTTT; size: NA; D: NA; V: TRBV30; J: TRBJ1-4
CDR3: CASSLTGAFNQPQHF; DNA: TGTGCCAGCAGTTTGACAGGGGCCTTTAATCAGCCCCAGCATTTT; size: NA; D: TRBD1; V: TRBV27; J: TRBJ1-5
CDR3: CAWSVIEGALMDGYTF; DNA: TGTGCCTGGAGTGTAATAGAGGGGGCGCTCATGGATGGCTACACCTTC; size: NA; D: TRBD1; V: TRBV30; J: TRBJ1-2
CDR3: CASSLDHQGAGYGYTF; DNA: TGTGCCAGCAGCTTGGATCACCAGGGGGCCGGATATGGCTACACCTTC; size: NA; D: TRBD1; V: TRBV5-5; J: TRBJ1-2
CDR3: CASSLPQGYEAFF; DNA: TGTGCCAGCAGTTTACCCCAGGGTTATGAAGCTTTCTTT; size: NA; D: NA; V: TRBV12-3/TRBV12-4; J: TRBJ1-1
CDR3: CASRSTGVRDSPLHF; DNA: TGTGCCAGTAGGTCAACAGGGGTCAGGGATTCACCCCTCCACTTT; size: NA; D: TRBD1; V: TRBV19; J: TRBJ1-6
CDR3: CASSPLVGTDYGYTF; DNA: TGTGCCAGCTCACCCCTCGTGGGGACGGACTATGGCTACACCTTC; size: NA; D: NA; V: TRBV18; J: TRBJ1-2
CDR3: CASSPSSGGEQFF; DNA: TGTGCCAGCAGTCCCTCAAGCGGGGGTGAGCAGTTCTTC; size: NA; D: TRBD2; V: TRBV27; J: TRBJ2-1
CDR3: CASSLSPGGPEAFF; DNA: TGCGCCAGCAGCTTGTCGCCAGGGGGCCCTGAAGCTTTCTTT; size: NA; D: TRBD1; V: TRBV5-1; J: TRBJ1-1
CDR3: CASSPGGYEKLFF; DNA: TGCGCCAGCAGTCCCGGAGGGTATGAAAAACTGTTTTTT; size: NA; D: NA; V: TRBV4-1; J: TRBJ1-4
CDR3: CASTRTATRTEAFF; DNA: TGTGCCAGCACCCGGACAGCGACTAGGACTGAAGCTTTCTTT; size: NA; D: NA; V: TRBV2; J: TRBJ1-1
CDR3: CASSEVIGFRAEAFF; DNA: TGTGCCAGCAGTGAAGTGATAGGGTTTAGGGCAGAAGCTTTCTTT; size: NA; D: NA; V: TRBV2; J: TRBJ1-1
CDR3: CASSLKSSPVTEAFF; DNA: TGTGCCAGTAGTCTGAAATCTTCCCCCGTGACTGAAGCTTTCTTT; size: NA; D: NA; V: TRBV19; J: TRBJ1-1
CDR3: CASGLASLEEKLFF; DNA: TGTGCTAGTGGTTTGGCCAGTTTGGAGGAAAAACTGTTTTTT; size: NA; D: NA; V: TRBV12-5; J: TRBJ1-4
CDR3: CASTLGQGNTEAFF; DNA: TGTGCCAGTACTCTAGGACAGGGGAACACTGAAGCTTTCTTT; size: NA; D: TRBD1; V: TRBV19; J: TRBJ1-1
CDR3: CASSLDPGTGANVLTF; DNA: TGCGCCAGCAGCTTGGATCCGGGGACTGGGGCCAACGTCCTGACTTTC; size: once; D: NA; V: TRBV5-1; J: TRBJ2-6
CDR3: CAISAGTEAFF; DNA: TGTGCCATCTCGGCGGGCACTGAAGCTTTCTTT; size: NA; D: NA; V: TRBV10-3; J: TRBJ1-1
CDR3: CASSFRTGLNEQFF; DNA: TGTGCCAGCAGCTTCCGGACAGGGCTAAATGAGCAGTTCTTC; size: NA; D: TRBD1; V: TRBV3-1/TRBV3-2; J: TRBJ2-1
CDR3: CASSLLVTDTQYF; DNA: TGCGCCAGCAGCTTGCTGGTCACAGATACGCAGTATTTT; size: NA; D: NA; V: TRBV5-1; J: TRBJ2-3
CDR3: CASRETSGATYEQYF; DNA: TGCGCCAGCAGAGAGACTAGCGGGGCAACCTACGAGCAGTACTTC; size: NA; D: TRBD2; V: TRBV5-1; J: TRBJ2-7
CDR3: CASRFRQGGEQYF; DNA: TGTGCCAGCCGTTTTAGACAGGGGGGCGAGCAGTACTTC; size: NA; D: TRBD1; V: TRBV12-3/TRBV12-4; J: TRBJ2-7
CDR3: CASSLSAGDYGYTF; DNA: TGTGCCAGCAGCTTGTCGGCAGGGGACTATGGCTACACCTTC; size: few; D: NA; V: TRBV7-6; J: TRBJ1-2
CDR3: CASSTQGSEAFF; DNA: TGTGCCAGCAGCACGCAGGGGAGTGAAGCTTTCTTT; size: NA; D: NA; V: TRBV13; J: TRBJ1-1
CDR3: CASSQGTGRAFF; DNA: TGTGCCAGCAGCCAGGGGACAGGGAGAGCTTTCTTT; size: NA; D: TRBD1; V: TRBV3-1/TRBV3-2; J: TRBJ1-1
CDR3: CASSRQGEETQYF; DNA: TGTGCCAGCAGCCGACAGGGAGAAGAGACCCAGTACTTC; size: NA; D: TRBD1; V: TRBV25-1; J: TRBJ2-5
CDR3: CASMSSLTGNQPQHF; DNA: TGTGCCAGTATGAGCAGTCTGACAGGCAATCAGCCCCAGCATTTT; size: NA; D: NA; V: TRBV2; J: TRBJ1-5
CDR3: CASSQGIGYSEAFF; DNA: TGCGCCAGCAGCCAAGGAATAGGATACTCTGAAGCTTTCTTT; size: few; D: NA; V: TRBV4-1; J: TRBJ1-1
CDR3: CASSKAAVSNNEQFF; DNA: TGTGCCAGTAGTAAGGCTGCAGTGTCCAACAATGAGCAGTTCTTC; size: NA; D: NA; V: TRBV19; J: TRBJ2-1
CDR3: CSVGGNYGYTF; DNA: TGCAGCGTTGGGGGTAACTATGGCTACACCTTC; size: NA; D: NA; V: TRBV29-1; J: TRBJ1-2
CDR3: CATSDLDIGTSGFSTGELFF; DNA: TGTGCCACCAGTGATTTAGATATCGGGACTAGCGGGTTTAGCACCGGGGAGCTGTTTTTT; size: NA; D: TRBD2; V: TRBV24-1; J: TRBJ2-2
CDR3: CASSLQGAFKETQYF; DNA: TGTGCCAGCAGCCTCCAGGGGGCCTTCAAAGAGACCCAGTACTTC; size: once; D: TRBD1; V: TRBV9; J: TRBJ2-5
CDR3: CASSLGVGPYEQYF; DNA: TGCGCCAGCAGCTTGGGAGTGGGTCCCTACGAGCAGTACTTC; size: NA; D: NA; V: TRBV5-1; J: TRBJ2-7
CDR3: CASSPTGTLNGYTF; DNA: TGTGCCAGCAGCCCGACCGGGACTCTCAATGGCTACACCTTC; size: NA; D: NA; V: TRBV3-1/TRBV3-2; J: TRBJ1-2
CDR3: CASNREAKKNEQFF; DNA: TGTGCCAGTAATAGGGAGGCTAAAAAGAATGAGCAGTTCTTC; size: NA; D: NA; V: TRBV19; J: TRBJ2-1
CDR3: CATSDYLGQGSFEAFF; DNA: TGTGCCACCAGTGATTACTTAGGACAGGGGTCGTTTGAAGCTTTCTTT; size: NA; D: TRBD1; V: TRBV24-1; J: TRBJ1-1
CDR3: CASGISGTGIDYGYTF; DNA: TGTGCCAGCGGAATTTCCGGGACAGGGATAGACTATGGCTACACCTTC; size: NA; D: TRBD1; V: TRBV27; J: TRBJ1-2
CDR3: CASSYRTVNAFF; DNA: TGTGCCAGCAGCTACCGGACGGTGAATGCTTTCTTT; size: NA; D: NA; V: TRBV12-3/TRBV12-4; J: TRBJ1-1
CDR3: CASSLVAGASYEQYF; DNA: TGTGCCAGCAGCTTAGTCGCGGGGGCCTCCTACGAGCAGTACTTC; size: NA; D: NA; V: TRBV11-2; J: TRBJ2-7
CDR3: CASSYQGNTEAFF; DNA: TGCGCCAGCAGCTATCAGGGAAACACTGAAGCTTTCTTT; size: few; D: NA; V: TRBV5-1; J: TRBJ1-1
CDR3: CASTLVGGSPLHF; DNA: TGTGCCAGCACCCTAGTCGGGGGCTCACCCCTCCACTTT; size: NA; D: NA; V: TRBV6-5; J: TRBJ1-6
CDR3: CATSRDSSTNEKLFF; DNA: TGTGCCACCAGCCGGGACAGTTCAACTAATGAAAAACTGTTTTTT; size: NA; D: TRBD1; V: TRBV7-2; J: TRBJ1-4
CDR3: CASSLGVGSGTQYF; DNA: TGTGCCAGCAGCTTAGGCGTGGGCTCCGGGACCCAGTACTTC; size: NA; D: NA; V: TRBV11-1; J: TRBJ2-5
CDR3: CASSQTEASYNSPLHF; DNA: TGCGCCAGCAGCCAAACAGAGGCCTCCTATAATTCACCCCTCCACTTT; size: NA; D: NA; V: TRBV4-1; J: TRBJ1-6
CDR3: CAWGYRENEQFF; DNA: TGTGCCTGGGGATACAGGGAAAATGAGCAGTTCTTC; size: NA; D: NA; V: TRBV30; J: TRBJ2-1
CDR3: CASSPPRFRGRGYTF; DNA: TGTGCCAGCTCACCACCAAGGTTCAGGGGACGTGGCTACACCTTC; size: NA; D: NA; V: TRBV18; J: TRBJ1-2
CDR3: CASSDLSRNTIYF; DNA: TGTGCCAGCAGTGACTTGTCAAGAAACACCATATATTTT; size: once; D: NA; V: TRBV2; J: TRBJ1-3
CDR3: CAWSGGVSGLHNYGYTF; DNA: TGTGCCTGGAGTGGGGGAGTAAGCGGACTCCATAACTATGGCTACACCTTC; size: NA; D: NA; V: TRBV30; J: TRBJ1-2
CDR3: CASSESRPGRAGNTIYF; DNA: TGCGCCAGCAGTGAGTCTCGGCCAGGCCGAGCCGGAAACACCATATATTTT; size: NA; D: NA; V: TRBV10-2; J: TRBJ1-3
CDR3: CASSANLDGYTF; DNA: TGTGCCAGCAGCGCAAACTTGGATGGCTACACCTTC; size: NA; D: NA; V: TRBV11-2; J: TRBJ1-2
CDR3: CASSPFFGGGNIQYF; DNA: TGTGCCAGCAGCCCTTTTTTTGGGGGGGGAAACATTCAGTACTTC; size: few; D: TRBD2; V: TRBV14; J: TRBJ2-4
CDR3: CATSDLGRGDNEQFF; DNA: TGTGCCACCAGTGATTTGGGTCGGGGGGACAATGAGCAGTTCTTC; size: NA; D: TRBD2; V: TRBV24-1; J: TRBJ2-1
CDR3: CASKGITGELFF; DNA: TGTGCCAGCAAGGGAATCACCGGGGAGCTGTTTTTT; size: NA; D: NA; V: TRBV19; J: TRBJ2-2
CDR3: CASSPGTSGNTIYF; DNA: TGCGCCAGCAGCCCGGGTACCTCTGGAAACACCATATATTTT; size: once; D: NA; V: TRBV5-1; J: TRBJ1-3
CDR3: CASSDRGGNTIYF; DNA: TGTGCCAGCAGTGACAGGGGAGGAAACACCATATATTTT; size: NA; D: NA; V: TRBV2; J: TRBJ1-3
CDR3: CASSLTGVARTEAFF; DNA: TGTGCCAGCAGCTTAACAGGGGTAGCTCGCACTGAAGCTTTCTTT; size: NA; D: TRBD1; V: TRBV11-2; J: TRBJ1-1
CDR3: CASSGLQGNQPQHF; DNA: TGTGCCAGCAGTGGCCTACAGGGGAATCAGCCCCAGCATTTT; size: NA; D: TRBD1; V: TRBV25-1; J: TRBJ1-5
CDR3: CSVDSPTYNEQFF; DNA: TGCAGCGTTGACAGTCCAACTTACAATGAGCAGTTCTTC; size: NA; D: NA; V: TRBV29-1; J: TRBJ2-1
CDR3: CASSPRTSNYGYTF; DNA: TGTGCCAGCAGCCCCCGGACTTCTAACTATGGCTACACCTTC; size: few; D: NA; V: TRBV9; J: TRBJ1-2
CDR3: CASSLFPGEKLFF; DNA: TGTGCCAGCAGCTTATTTCCTGGGGAAAAACTGTTTTTT; size: NA; D: NA; V: TRBV3-1/TRBV3-2; J: TRBJ1-4